Shown below are 23 T cell receptor beta chains from a single sample sequenced in a study of blood T cell repertoires in COVID-19 (dated by TCRdb to 2018 to 2020). Library generation was performed with the immunoSEQ multiplex PCR assay. Here the immuneACCESS table is served through TCRdb, limited to in-frame sequences with V and J called. Missing clones are a known gap in these copies; in checked studies unresolved V genes cover under half, and the rest lacks a known reason. Across this sample there are around 190,000 clones, with 84% seen only once. The ten top clones hold under 4% of the sample. The sequenced material came from PBMCs or T cells enriched from blood (not recorded which). The receptors shown here come from a woman aged 25 to 39 who had been exposed to COVID-19.

The chain combines TRBV3-1 (or the pseudogene TRBV3-2) with TRBJ1-4; D is possibly TRBD1 (5 bases). V was clipped by 1 base and J by 10 bases, with 10 bases between them. Germline CDR1 reads LGHDT; CDR2 reads YNNKEL (reference sequence). There are 13 residues in the CDR3. DNA for the CDR3: TGTGCCAGCAGCCAAGCGGGGGAGATAAAACTGTTTTTT. Protein sequence: CASSQAGEIKLFF.

The rearrangement uses TRBV13 and TRBJ2-1, with a weak D call TRBD2 (6 bases). The CDR3 extends over 16 amino acids. Germline lookup yields CDR1 PRHDT and CDR2 FYEKMQ (reference sequence). V lost 7 bases and J 5 bases, leaving 21 bases between the germline ends. CDR3 amino acids: CASNAPPGEENNEQFF. CDR3 sequence (DNA): TGTGCCAGCAACGCCCCCCCGGGGGAGGAAAACAATGAGCAGTTCTTC.

This clone was seen a handful of times. The chain carries TRBV28 and TRBJ1-5, with D tentatively TRBD1 (5 bases). CDR1 and CDR2 (germline): MDHEN, SYDVKM. This CDR3 is built from 15 residues. Trimming took off 7 bases at V and 6 bases at J, with 19 bases between the two ends. The CDR3 reads CASNRARGNGQPQHF. The CDR3 DNA follows: TGTGCCAGCAATCGGGCTAGGGGAAATGGTCAGCCCCAGCATTTT.

The chain uses TRBV12-3 or TRBV12-4 and TRBJ1-4; a possible D gene is TRBD1 (6 bases). V was trimmed by 6 bases and J by 4 bases, leaving 9 bases between them. CDR3 size: 13 residues. The CDR3 here is CASRTGINEKLFF. The CDR3 nucleotides are TGTGCCAGCAGAACAGGGATTAATGAAAAACTGTTTTTT.

This chain joins TRBV30 and TRBJ1-6, with TRBD1 identical over 9 bases. Germline lookup yields CDR1 GTSNPN and CDR2 SVGIG (reference sequence). J gave up 10 bases and V 3 bases, and 10 bases lay outside the gene matches. This CDR3 is built from 15 residues. The DNA for the CDR3 is TGTGCCTGGAGACCTACCGGGACAGGGATCTCACCCCTCCACTTT. Protein sequence: CAWRPTGTGISPLHF.

The V and J genes are TRBV7-2 and TRBJ2-5, with 9 bases lining up with TRBD2. Trimming took 2 bases from V and 2 from J; bases not matched to a gene: 3. The CDR3 sequence is 15 residues long. The germline V gene encodes CDR1 SGHTA and CDR2 FQGNSA. CDR3 nucleotides: TGTGCCAGCAGCTTACTAGCGGGGTTGCAAGAGACCCAGTACTTC. Its translation: CASSLLAGLQETQYF.

V gene TRBV5-1 combines with J gene TRBJ1-2; TRBD1 agrees at 7 bases. V shed 2 bases, J shed 1 base, and the junction held 5 bases outside the gene matches. CDR3 length equals 15 residues. Germline lookup yields CDR1 SGHRS and CDR2 YFSETQ. The CDR3 nucleotides are TGCGCCAGCAGCTTATCCGGGACAGATAACTATGGCTACACCTTC. Its protein is CASSLSGTDNYGYTF.

This clone was seen more than once but under ten times. V and J are TRBV2 and TRBJ1-1; the D is unclear. From germline, CDR1 is SNHLY and CDR2 FYNNEI. The V and J ends lost 8 bases and 4 bases respectively, with 17 bases between them. The CDR3 length is 14 residues. CDR3 coding DNA: TGTGCCAGCTATATGCGGGAAGGTGGCACTGAAGCTTTCTTT. It translates to CASYMREGGTEAFF.

The rearrangement uses TRBV5-1 and TRBJ1-1; a possible D gene is TRBD1 (5 bases). The CDR3 has 13 amino acids. Between the trimmed V and J ends, which lost 7 bases and 2 bases, there was a span of 12 bases. Per the germline V gene, CDR1 is SGHRS and CDR2 is YFSETQ. The CDR3 here is CASVDQGNTEAFF. The CDR3, as DNA: TGCGCCAGCGTAGACCAGGGAAACACTGAAGCTTTCTTT.

The chain is built from TRBV7-6 and TRBJ1-5, with 7 bases aligning to TRBD1. This CDR3 region has 17 residues. From germline, CDR1 is SGHVS and CDR2 FNYEAQ. Trimming at V came to 5 bases and at J to 2 bases, leaving 12 bases not matched to a gene. CDR3 coding DNA: TGTGCCAGCAGCCCCTACGTTCGACAGGGCGGCAATCAGCCCCAGCATTTT. This encodes CASSPYVRQGGNQPQHF.

The V and J genes are TRBV7-8 and TRBJ2-7; perhaps TRBD1 as D (6 bases). Germline values: CDR1 SGHVS, CDR2 FQNEAQ. The CDR3 covers 12 residues. Trimming stripped 4 bases from V and 5 bases from J, with 9 bases between. The CDR3 DNA follows: TGTGCCAGCAGCTCAAACAGGGACGAGCAGTACTTC. Its translation is CASSSNRDEQYF.

The chain employs TRBV13 and TRBJ2-2; D perhaps matches TRBD1 (5 bases). In germline, CDR1 is PRHDT, CDR2 FYEKMQ (reference sequence). This CDR3 comprises 16 residues. Trimming took off 6 bases at V and 2 bases at J, with 16 bases between the two ends. The CDR3 loop is CASRPVAGLNTGELFF. CDR3 sequence (DNA): TGTGCCAGCAGACCGGTTGCAGGGCTCAACACCGGGGAGCTGTTTTTT. Based on the CDR3 plus reference TRBV13 and TRBJ2-2, the full variable domain is AAGVIQSPRHLIKEKRETATLKCYPIPRHDTVYWYQQGPGQDPQFLISFYEKMQSDKGSIPDRFSAQQFSDYHSELNMSSLELGDSALYFCASRPVAGLNTGELFFGEGSRLTVL.

The chain couples TRBV21-1 to TRBJ1-2; TRBD1 was called by the table and not checked on the DNA. TRBV21-1 is annotated as a pseudogene. The CDR3 contains 17 residues. The DNA for the CDR3 is TGTGCCAGCAGCAAAGATGGACAGGGGGGCGTCTCTATCGGCTACACCTTC. The encoded protein is CASSKDGQGGVSIGYTF.

CDR3: CASSFGDSTDTQYF. For the CDR3, the DNA is TGCGCCAGCAGCTTCGGGGATAGCACAGATACGCAGTATTTT. The chain has TRBV5-1 and TRBJ2-3, with D possibly matching TRBD2 (5 bases). Germline assignment: CDR1 SGHRS and CDR2 YFSETQ. The CDR3 has 14 residues. V lost 2 bases, J lost 0 bases, and 7 bases lay in between.

The chain carries TRBV5-5 and TRBJ2-2; D is ambiguous. Trimming took off 4 bases at V and 0 bases at J, with 4 bases between the two ends. CDR3 length: 13 residues. Germline V gene sequence: CDR1 SGHKS, CDR2 YYEKEE (reference sequence). The CDR3 protein is CASSHTNTGELFF. In DNA, the CDR3 is TGTGCCAGCAGCCACACGAACACCGGGGAGCTGTTTTTT.

The V gene is TRBV7-9, the J gene TRBJ2-7, with 7 bases fitting TRBD1. There are 14 residues in the CDR3. The V gene end was trimmed by 2 bases and the J gene end by 7 bases; junction bases not matched to a gene: 8. Per the germline V gene, CDR1 is SEHNR and CDR2 is FQNEAQ (reference sequence). CDR3 in DNA: TGTGCCAGCAGCTTATTAGAGAGGGGACAGGAGCAGTACTTC. Encoded protein: CASSLLERGQEQYF.

The gene calls are TRBV18 and TRBJ2-5, with 8 nucleotides matching TRBD2. Per germline, CDR1 KGHSH and CDR2 LQKENI. With 3 bases clipped from V and 5 bases from J, the junction kept 8 bases outside the gene matches. The CDR3 is made up of 15 amino acids. The chain's CDR3 is CASSPNGGAGETQYF. The CDR3 bases are TGTGCCAGCTCACCCAACGGGGGGGCCGGGGAGACCCAGTACTTC.

The chain recombines TRBV19 with TRBJ2-7; D perhaps matches TRBD1 (6 bases). CDR3 size: 14 residues. The germline V gene has CDR1 LNHDA and CDR2 SQIVND (reference sequence). Trimming stripped 8 bases from V and 6 bases from J, with 20 bases between. CDR3 in DNA: TGTGCCAGTGCTACAGGGTATGATCGTGGCGAGCAGTACTTC. Amino acids: CASATGYDRGEQYF.

The chain has TRBV6-5 and TRBJ2-3; TRBD2 is a possible D gene (5 bases). This CDR3 spans 15 amino acids. The germline V gene has CDR1 MNHEY and CDR2 SVGAGI. V lost 8 bases to trimming and J lost 2 bases, with 17 bases between them. The CDR3 reads CASVTSSLLTDTQYF. The CDR3 bases are TGTGCCAGCGTTACTAGTAGCCTCCTCACAGATACGCAGTATTTT.

The genes are TRBV5-4 and TRBJ2-3; tentatively, D is TRBD2 (6 bases). Per the germline V gene, CDR1 is SGHNT and CDR2 is YYREEE (reference sequence). Trimming left V 4 bases short and J 0 bases short, with 9 bases between. The CDR3 length is 14 residues. DNA for the CDR3: TGTGCCAGCAGCACAGGACTAAGCACAGATACGCAGTATTTT. This encodes CASSTGLSTDTQYF. Based on the CDR3 plus reference TRBV5-4 and TRBJ2-3, the full variable domain is ETGVTQSPTHLIKTRGQQVTLRCSSQSGHNTVSWYQQALGQGPQFIFQYYREEENGRGNFPPRFSGLQFPNYSSELNVNALELDDSALYLCASSTGLSTDTQYFGPGTRLTVL.

The chain is built from TRBV4-3 and TRBJ2-3; 10 bases are a match to TRBD2. Unmatched junction bases numbered 6, after V lost 1 base and J lost 2 bases. The CDR3 sequence is 17 residues long. Per the germline V gene, CDR1 is LGHNA and CDR2 is YSLEER. The CDR3 sequence is CASSQVLTSGATDTQYF. In DNA, the CDR3 is TGCGCCAGCAGCCAAGTTTTAACTAGCGGGGCCACAGATACGCAGTATTTT.

This chain links TRBV6-6 with TRBJ1-3; D might be TRBD1 (5 bases). This CDR3 contains 15 residues. V lost 4 bases to trimming and J lost 4 bases, with 14 bases between them. Germline loops: CDR1 MNHNY, CDR2 SVGAGI (reference sequence). The CDR3 nucleotides are TGTGCCAGCAGTTCCATGGTCGGGGGAGGAAACACCATATATTTT. It yields the protein CASSSMVGGGNTIYF.

J is TRBJ1-3 and V is TRBV12-3 or TRBV12-4; D call uncertain. V gave up 5 bases and J gave up 0 bases, with 5 bases separating them. The CDR3 extends over 13 amino acids. The DNA for the CDR3 is TGTGCCAGCAGTCTGAGCTCTGGAAACACCATATATTTT. Its translation: CASSLSSGNTIYF.